This T cell receptor (beta chain) is from a study of T cells after yellow fever vaccination. V lost 3 bases and J lost 4, with 14 bases in between. CDR1 and CDR2 from the germline V gene are DFQATT and SNEGSKA (reference sequence). This CDR3 region has 14 residues. TCRdb passed the 5' RACE reads through MiXCR, listing each CDR3 protein once. The repertoire holds 320,000 or so distinct CDR3 sequences, around 8.1% seen once, with around 17% in the top ten. Study-wide results and caveats: Highly abundant clonotypes carried over from the bulk population could end up in FACS-sorted repertoires as contaminants.

In its sample, this clonotype was seen a few times. Its antigen is undetermined. The sequencing here drew on PBMCs, taken roughly 45 days after the first yellow fever vaccination. This chain uses TRBV20-1 with TRBJ2-3; D may be TRBD1 (6 bases). The source is a man between 18 and 29 years old who received the YFV17D yellow fever vaccine. Here the CDR3 DNA reads TGCAGTGCTAGGGCAGTAGAGGGGGCAGATACGCAGTATTTT. Protein product: CSARAVEGADTQYF.